The 21 T cell receptor beta chains below were found in one sample sequenced in a study of shared clonotypes between healthy human individuals. The assay was immunoSEQ multiplex PCR, and TCRdb's table has in-frame clones only and misses some. The sample contains over a million clones, around three quarters of which appear only once. The sequenced sample consisted of memory CD4+ T cells from PBMCs. The subset was: CD45RA-negative fraction. These receptors came from a man between 18 and 35 years old in good health. Some clones in this sample may be carry-over from other donors' samples.

This clone was picked up one time. J is TRBJ2-1 and V is TRBV5-4; 13 nucleotides line up with TRBD2. Germline V gives CDR1 SGHNT, CDR2 YYREEE (reference sequence). This CDR3 spans 19 amino acids. J gave up 12 bases and V 4 bases, and 22 bases lay outside the gene matches. CDR3 in DNA: TGTGCCAGCAGCGGAACTAGCGGGAGGGCCGGCTTCCCTACTCTGGGGCAGTTCTTC. It translates to CASSGTSGRAGFPTLGQFF.

J is TRBJ2-5 and V is TRBV6-6, with TRBD2 matching over 10 bases. The J call may be wrong; the DNA end is better matched by TRBJ2-7. The CDR3 consists of 15 residues. Per germline, CDR1 MNHNY and CDR2 SVGAGI (reference sequence). In nucleotides, the CDR3 is TGTGCCAGCAGCAAGTCAGCGGGAGGGGGCTACGAGCAGTACTTC. Amino acid sequence: CASSKSAGGGYEQYF.

The chain recombines TRBV2 with TRBJ2-3; 9 bases agree with TRBD2. Germline CDR1 and CDR2: SNHLY and FYNNEI. The CDR3 length is 15 residues. The J segment lost 1 base and the V segment lost 1 base, leaving 0 bases of the junction unmatched. The CDR3 loop reads CASSEGTSGTDTQYF. CDR3 in DNA: TGTGCCAGCAGTGAAGGGACTAGCGGCACAGATACGCAGTATTTT.

The J gene is TRBJ1-1, the V gene TRBV18, with no clear D. V lost 6 bases and J 0 bases, leaving 20 bases between the germline ends. Germline assignment: CDR1 KGHSH and CDR2 LQKENI. The CDR3 sequence is 17 residues long. CDR3 in amino acids: CASSPTPGVGLNTEAFF. CDR3 in DNA: TGTGCCAGCTCGCCAACCCCCGGGGTTGGTCTGAACACTGAAGCTTTCTTT.

The V call is TRBV4-1, the J call TRBJ1-1; D unclear. Trimming stripped 1 base from V and 10 bases from J, with 10 bases between. CDR3 length: 12 amino acids. CDR1 MGHRA and CDR2 YSYEKL come from the germline V gene. CDR3 coding DNA: TGCGCCAGCAGCCAAGCGAAAGGGAGAGCTTTCTTT. As protein: CASSQAKGRAFF.

Here the CDR3 DNA reads TGCAGTGCTAGGGACCCCTCAGGCAAGTACTTC. It translates to CSARDPSGKYF. The chain uses TRBV20-1 and TRBJ2-7; no definite D call. This CDR3 is built from 11 residues. The germline V gene has CDR1 DFQATT and CDR2 SNEGSKA (reference sequence). V gave up 3 bases and J gave up 11 bases, with 14 bases separating them.

This chain uses TRBV21-1 with TRBJ2-7. TRBV21-1 is a pseudogene segment. CDR3 size: 12 residues. CDR3 coding DNA: TGTGCCAGATCGATGAAGAACTACGAGCAGTACTTC. Translating gives CARSMKNYEQYF.

Regarding this clone: A far larger clone is a single base away, which makes a read error likely. The sample contains more than one DNA sequence encoding this CDR3. This sequence joins TRBV5-1 and TRBJ2-2; 7 bases line up with TRBD1. There are 16 residues in the CDR3. Trimming at V came to 8 bases and at J to 7 bases, leaving 17 bases not matched to a gene. Germline lookup yields CDR1 SGHRS and CDR2 YFSETQ. The CDR3 is CASGEQGTQLGGELFF. As DNA, the CDR3 is TGCGCCAGTGGTGAACAGGGGACACAACTGGGCGGGGAGCTGTTTTTT.

This chain uses TRBV18 with TRBJ2-6, with D perhaps TRBD2 (5 bases). Trimming pared 0 bases from V and 1 base from J, leaving 10 bases between. This CDR3 has 17 amino acids. Germline loops: CDR1 KGHSH, CDR2 LQKENI. This chain's CDR3 is CASSPPGRVSGANVLTF. The CDR3, as DNA: TGTGCCAGCTCACCACCGGGGAGAGTGTCTGGGGCCAACGTCCTGACTTTC.

This clone is a singleton in its sample. The rearrangement uses TRBV5-6 and TRBJ1-2; the D is unclear. In germline, CDR1 is SGHDT, CDR2 YYEEEE. V was cut by 4 bases and J by 0 bases, with 13 bases left in between. This CDR3 has 15 amino acids. Here the CDR3 reads CASSGERAANYGYTF. In DNA, the CDR3 is TGTGCCAGCAGCGGGGAGCGGGCAGCTAACTATGGCTACACCTTC. Full variable domain (missing parts from reference TRBV5-6 and TRBJ1-2): DAGVTQSPTHLIKTRGQQVTLRCSPKSGHDTVSWYQQALGQGPQFIFQYYEEEERQRGNFPDRFSGHQFPNYSSELNVNALLLGDSALYLCASSGERAANYGYTFGSGTRLTVV.

J is TRBJ1-2 and V is TRBV7-9, with 9 bases aligning to TRBD1. Germline V gene lookup returns CDR1 SEHNR and CDR2 FQNEAQ (reference sequence). After removal of 5 bases from V and 0 bases from J, the junction contained 10 bases not matched to a gene. The CDR3 is 17 amino acids. The CDR3 here is CASSLRTGVGTNYGYTF. CDR3 DNA: TGTGCCAGCAGCCTAAGGACAGGGGTCGGAACTAACTATGGCTACACCTTC.

The chain couples TRBV11-2 to TRBJ1-2; 7 bases fit TRBD1. The junction had 9 bases not matched to a gene; V was cut back by 7 bases and J by 7 bases. Germline CDR1 SGHAT, CDR2 FQNNGV. The CDR3 loop spans 13 amino acids. CDR3 loop: CASNRQGEGGYTF. CDR3 in DNA: TGTGCCAGCAACCGACAGGGAGAGGGTGGCTACACCTTC.

The chain has TRBV2 and TRBJ2-3; tentatively, D is TRBD1 or TRBD2 (6 bases each). V lost 6 bases and J lost 4, with 20 bases in between. This CDR3 has 16 residues. CDR1 and CDR2 (germline): SNHLY, FYNNEI. The CDR3 spells CASSFVGAGEADTQYF. DNA for the CDR3: TGTGCCAGCAGCTTTGTAGGGGCAGGGGAGGCAGATACGCAGTATTTT.

About this clone: The sample contains more than one DNA sequence encoding this CDR3. The chain has TRBV19 and TRBJ1-5; 8 nucleotides line up with TRBD1. This CDR3 is 14 amino acids long. V shed 5 bases, J shed 4 bases, and the junction held 4 bases outside the gene matches. Germline CDR1 reads LNHDA; CDR2 reads SQIVND (reference sequence). The CDR3 sequence is CASSLQGGNQPQHF. DNA of the CDR3: TGTGCCAGTAGTTTACAGGGGGGGAATCAGCCCCAGCATTTT.

This chain joins TRBV2 and TRBJ2-2; D is unclear. CDR3 size: 14 residues. The germline gives CDR1 SNHLY, CDR2 FYNNEI. V was cut by 3 bases and J by 8 bases, with 13 bases left in between. CDR3 bases: TGTGCCAGCAGTGAGATCCGCTCAGGAGGGGAGCTGTTTTTT. Amino acids: CASSEIRSGGELFF.

The chain uses TRBV5-5 and TRBJ1-1; D not certain. The germline CDR1 and CDR2 sequences are SGHKS and YYEKEE (reference sequence). This CDR3 is 14 amino acids long. Trimming took 1 base from V and 4 from J, leaving 11 bases between them. CDR3 coding DNA: TGTGCCAGCAGCTTGTTTCCGGAGGGCACTGAAGCTTTCTTT. This gives the protein CASSLFPEGTEAFF.

The gene calls are TRBV12-5 and TRBJ2-7, with TRBD2 matching over 13 bases. This CDR3 spans 15 amino acids. The V segment lost 2 bases and the J segment 8 bases; nucleotides outside the gene matches: 6. The germline gives CDR1 LGHNT, CDR2 FRNRAP. CDR3 amino acids: CASGLSGLAGDKQYF. CDR3 DNA: TGTGCTAGTGGTTTGTCCGGACTAGCGGGAGATAAGCAGTACTTC.

This chain links TRBV4-1 with TRBJ2-3; D gene ambiguous. The V gene lost 3 bases and the J gene lost 5 bases, with 18 bases spanning the gap. The CDR3 has 16 amino acids. Germline values: CDR1 MGHRA, CDR2 YSYEKL. The CDR3 DNA sequence: TGCGCCAGCAGCCAGGGCTTTCGCGAGCCCGTAGATACGCAGTATTTT. It yields the protein CASSQGFREPVDTQYF.

As concerns this clone: A much larger clone sits a single nucleotide away, making a read error possible. The chain has TRBV2 and TRBJ2-7; D gene uncertain. The J call may be mistaken, given a closer DNA end match to TRBJ2-5. The CDR3 runs 10 residues. Germline assignment: CDR1 SNHLY and CDR2 FYNNEI. CDR3 in DNA: TGTGCCAGCAGTGAAGAGACCCAGTACTTC. Protein product: CASSEETQYF.

The chain uses TRBV5-6 and TRBJ1-5; the D is unclear. The CDR3 contains 13 residues. CDR1 is SGHDT and CDR2 is YYEEEE in the germline V gene. The ends were cut back, 1 base at V and 4 bases at J, with 6 bases in the middle. The CDR3 sequence is CASSLYGNQPQHF. The CDR3 region has the DNA TGTGCCAGCAGCTTGTACGGGAATCAGCCCCAGCATTTT.

The chain couples TRBV7-9 to TRBJ2-3; TRBD2 matches 7 bases. Per the germline V gene, CDR1 is SEHNR and CDR2 is FQNEAQ (reference sequence). This CDR3 is built from 15 residues. V lost 3 bases to trimming and J lost 7 bases; unmatched junction nucleotides: 10. In DNA, the CDR3 is TGTGCCAGCAGCTTCGGGGGGACCGACTCTAATACGCAGTATTTT. It encodes CASSFGGTDSNTQYF.